This record looks at one T cell receptor beta chain sequence and its context. This entry comes from a study of blood T cell repertoires in COVID-19. Across the study: Specimens from acute and convalescent COVID-19 originated in the United States, Italy and Spain. T cells, B-cell-depleted T cells, or PBMCs supplied cDNA or gDNA.

The ends were cut back, 5 bases at V and 0 bases at J, with 24 bases in the middle. The CDR3 has 19 residues. Germline assignment: CDR1 MDHEN and CDR2 SYDVKM. How the authors handled the data: Amplification from reference gene primers served as the basis for estimated nucleated cell counts. The protocol was immunoSEQ multiplex PCR, while the TCRdb copy is restricted to in-frame clones and leaves out a portion. V and J calls and clone size come straight from that table; D and trimming were deduced from the DNA. Here the sample spans more than 150,000 clones, 75% to 90% being singletons. The J gene is TRBJ2-3, the V gene TRBV28; possibly TRBD2 for D (7 bases). The sample consisted of peripheral blood. The receptor comes from a woman aged 40 to 50 with acute or convalescent COVID-19. The chain's CDR3 is CASSGGGGHRFRSTDTQYF. The CDR3, as DNA: TGTGCCAGCAGTGGAGGGGGGGGGCACCGCTTCAGAAGCACAGATACGCAGTATTTT.